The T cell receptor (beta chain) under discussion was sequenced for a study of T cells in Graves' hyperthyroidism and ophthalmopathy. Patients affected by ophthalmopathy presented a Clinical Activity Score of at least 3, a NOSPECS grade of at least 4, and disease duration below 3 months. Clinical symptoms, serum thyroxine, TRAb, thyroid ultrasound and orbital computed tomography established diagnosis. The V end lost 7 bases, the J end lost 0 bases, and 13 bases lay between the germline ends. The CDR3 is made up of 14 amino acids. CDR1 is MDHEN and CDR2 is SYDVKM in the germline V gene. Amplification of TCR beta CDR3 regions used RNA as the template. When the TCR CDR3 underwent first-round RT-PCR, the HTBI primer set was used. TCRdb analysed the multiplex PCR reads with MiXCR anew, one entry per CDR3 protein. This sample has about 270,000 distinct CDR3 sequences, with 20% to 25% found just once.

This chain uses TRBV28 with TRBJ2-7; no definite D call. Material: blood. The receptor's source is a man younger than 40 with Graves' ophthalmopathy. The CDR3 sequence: CASKGAGGSYEQYF. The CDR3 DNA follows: TGTGCCAGCAAAGGAGCCGGTGGCTCCTACGAGCAGTACTTC.